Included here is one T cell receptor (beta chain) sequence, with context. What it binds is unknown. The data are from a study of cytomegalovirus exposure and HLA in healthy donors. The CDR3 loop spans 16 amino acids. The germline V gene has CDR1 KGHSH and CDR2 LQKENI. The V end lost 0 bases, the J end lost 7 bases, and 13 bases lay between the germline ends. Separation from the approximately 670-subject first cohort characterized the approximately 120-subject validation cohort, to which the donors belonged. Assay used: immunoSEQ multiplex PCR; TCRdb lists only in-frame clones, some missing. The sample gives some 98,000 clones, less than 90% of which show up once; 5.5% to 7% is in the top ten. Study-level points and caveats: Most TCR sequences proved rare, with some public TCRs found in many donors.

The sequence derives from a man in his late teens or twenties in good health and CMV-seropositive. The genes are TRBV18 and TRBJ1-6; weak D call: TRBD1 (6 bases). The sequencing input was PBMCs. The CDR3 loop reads CASSPPEGGVNSPLHF. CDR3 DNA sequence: TGTGCCAGCTCACCACCGGAGGGGGGGGTCAATTCACCCCTCCACTTT.